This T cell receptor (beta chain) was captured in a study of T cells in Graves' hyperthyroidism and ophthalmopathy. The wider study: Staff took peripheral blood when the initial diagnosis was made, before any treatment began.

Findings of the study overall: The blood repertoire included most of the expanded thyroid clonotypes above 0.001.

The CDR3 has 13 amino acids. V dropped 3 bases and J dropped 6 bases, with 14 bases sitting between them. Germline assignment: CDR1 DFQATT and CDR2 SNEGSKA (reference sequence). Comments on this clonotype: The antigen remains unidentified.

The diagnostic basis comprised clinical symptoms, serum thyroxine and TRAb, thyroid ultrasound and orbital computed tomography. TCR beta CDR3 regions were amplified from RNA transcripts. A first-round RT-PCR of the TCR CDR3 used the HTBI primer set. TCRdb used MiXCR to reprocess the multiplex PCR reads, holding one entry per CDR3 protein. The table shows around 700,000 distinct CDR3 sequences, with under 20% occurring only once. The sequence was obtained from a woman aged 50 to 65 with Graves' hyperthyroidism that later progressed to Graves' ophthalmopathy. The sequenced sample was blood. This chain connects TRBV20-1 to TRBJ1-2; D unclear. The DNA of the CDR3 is TGCAGTGCTAGGTGGAATCAAGAAAATGGCTACACCTTC. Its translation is CSARWNQENGYTF.